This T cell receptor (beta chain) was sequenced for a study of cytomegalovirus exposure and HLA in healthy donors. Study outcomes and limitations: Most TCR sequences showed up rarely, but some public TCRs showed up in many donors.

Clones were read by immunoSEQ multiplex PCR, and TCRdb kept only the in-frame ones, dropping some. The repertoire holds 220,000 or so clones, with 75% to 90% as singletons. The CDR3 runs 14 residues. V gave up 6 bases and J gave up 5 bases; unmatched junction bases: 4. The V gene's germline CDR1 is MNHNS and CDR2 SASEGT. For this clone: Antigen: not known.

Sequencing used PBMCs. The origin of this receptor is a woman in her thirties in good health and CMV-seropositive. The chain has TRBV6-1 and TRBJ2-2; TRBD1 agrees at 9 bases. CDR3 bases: TGTGCCAGCAGCCCGGGACAGGGTACCGGGGAGCTGTTTTTT. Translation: CASSPGQGTGELFF.